These T cell receptor beta chains were read from a single sample in a study of shared clonotypes between healthy human individuals. Sequenced by immunoSEQ multiplex PCR; TCRdb stores in-frame clones only, minus some. This sample has fewer than 500,000 clones, with 75% to 80% found just once. Sequenced material: PBMCs. These receptors came from a woman aged 35 to 49 in good health. Some clones in this sample may be carry-over from other donors' samples. CDR3s include the opening cysteine and the closing phenylalanine or tryptophan. Each record gives: J gene, D gene, V gene, clone size, CDR3 DNA, CDR3 protein. The D gene is left open where the match is weak. Size values are once, few and many counts, or a class for expanded clones, and some rows have none.

j_gene: TRBJ2-2
d_gene: TRBD1
v_gene: TRBV6-4
abundance: NA
CDR3nt: TGTGCCAGCAGTGCCACGACAGGGGGCACGAACACCGGGGAGCTGTTTTTT
CDR3aa: CASSATTGGTNTGELFF

j_gene: TRBJ1-2
d_gene: TRBD1
v_gene: TRBV6-4
abundance: few
CDR3nt: TGTGCCAGCAGAAACCGGACAGGGGGTGGCTACACCTTC
CDR3aa: CASRNRTGGGYTF

j_gene: TRBJ2-1
d_gene: NA
v_gene: TRBV5-1
abundance: NA
CDR3nt: TGCGCCAGCAGAGGAACGGGCGCCCGGAATGAGCAGTTCTTC
CDR3aa: CASRGTGARNEQFF

j_gene: TRBJ2-1
d_gene: TRBD2
v_gene: TRBV6-4
abundance: few
CDR3nt: TGTGCCAGCAGTGCCGTGGGGACTAGTGGTGAGCAGTTCTTC
CDR3aa: CASSAVGTSGEQFF

j_gene: TRBJ2-7
d_gene: NA
v_gene: TRBV4-1
abundance: NA
CDR3nt: TGCGCCAGCAGCCAAAATTCGGGACGTTACGAGCAGTACTTC
CDR3aa: CASSQNSGRYEQYF

j_gene: TRBJ2-1
d_gene: TRBD2
v_gene: TRBV6-4
abundance: NA
CDR3nt: TGTGCCAGCAGTGACAGGACTAGCGGGGGAGAGCAGTTCTTC
CDR3aa: CASSDRTSGGEQFF

j_gene: TRBJ2-2
d_gene: NA
v_gene: TRBV10-1
abundance: NA
CDR3nt: TGCGCCAGCAGTGACAGGAACACCGGGGAGCTGTTTTTT
CDR3aa: CASSDRNTGELFF

j_gene: TRBJ1-6
d_gene: NA
v_gene: TRBV30
abundance: once
CDR3nt: TGTGCCTGGAGTCCGGGGACCGGAGGCTTCTATAATTCACCCCTCCACTTT
CDR3aa: CAWSPGTGGFYNSPLHF

j_gene: TRBJ2-7
d_gene: TRBD2
v_gene: TRBV19
abundance: NA
CDR3nt: TGTGCCAGTAGTATGGTGGGAGGGCCGTACGAGCAGTACTTC
CDR3aa: CASSMVGGPYEQYF

j_gene: TRBJ2-7
d_gene: NA
v_gene: TRBV28
abundance: NA
CDR3nt: TGTGCCAGCAGTGGGGGACAACTCCGGAACGAGCAGTACTTC
CDR3aa: CASSGGQLRNEQYF

j_gene: TRBJ1-5
d_gene: TRBD1
v_gene: TRBV2
abundance: NA
CDR3nt: TGTGCCAGCAGTGGACTTAGGGACAGGGGGCCGAACAATCAGCCCCAGCATTTT
CDR3aa: CASSGLRDRGPNNQPQHF

j_gene: TRBJ1-4
d_gene: NA
v_gene: TRBV12-5
abundance: NA
CDR3nt: TGTGCTAGTGGCCTCAACGGACAGCATAATGAAAAACTGTTTTTT
CDR3aa: CASGLNGQHNEKLFF

j_gene: TRBJ2-7
d_gene: NA
v_gene: TRBV18
abundance: NA
CDR3nt: TGTGCCAGCTCACCACGCCGGGGCTACGAGCAGTACTTC
CDR3aa: CASSPRRGYEQYF

j_gene: TRBJ2-7
d_gene: TRBD2
v_gene: TRBV18
abundance: NA
CDR3nt: TGTGCCAGCTCACCATCACTAGCGGATTACGAGCAGTACTTC
CDR3aa: CASSPSLADYEQYF

j_gene: TRBJ2-1
d_gene: NA
v_gene: TRBV6-1
abundance: NA
CDR3nt: TGTGCCAGCAGTTGGCGGGGAAACAATGAGCAGTTCTTC
CDR3aa: CASSWRGNNEQFF

j_gene: TRBJ2-1
d_gene: NA
v_gene: TRBV7-9
abundance: once
CDR3nt: TGTGCCAGCAGCTCCGACGGATTCAATGAGCAGTTCTTC
CDR3aa: CASSSDGFNEQFF

j_gene: TRBJ1-4
d_gene: TRBD1
v_gene: TRBV5-1
abundance: NA
CDR3nt: TGCGCCAGCAGTTTTGACAGGGGGCGTGAAAAACTGTTTTTT
CDR3aa: CASSFDRGREKLFF

j_gene: TRBJ1-5
d_gene: NA
v_gene: TRBV10-1
abundance: NA
CDR3nt: TGCGCCAGCAGTCATGACGGCAATCAGCCCCAGCATTTT
CDR3aa: CASSHDGNQPQHF

j_gene: TRBJ2-5
d_gene: TRBD1
v_gene: TRBV27
abundance: NA
CDR3nt: TGTGCCACCGGAGGTTGGGACAGGGGAAAAGAGACCCAGTACTTC
CDR3aa: CATGGWDRGKETQYF

j_gene: TRBJ2-3
d_gene: TRBD1
v_gene: TRBV2
abundance: NA
CDR3nt: TGTGCCAGCAGCGAAGACAGGGGGAACGCAGATACGCAGTATTTT
CDR3aa: CASSEDRGNADTQYF

j_gene: TRBJ1-1
d_gene: NA
v_gene: TRBV30
abundance: NA
CDR3nt: TGTGCTATTAAGGTGAACACTGAAGCTTTCTTT
CDR3aa: CAIKVNTEAFF

j_gene: TRBJ2-5
d_gene: NA
v_gene: TRBV29-1
abundance: once
CDR3nt: TGCAGCGTTGAACTAAATACCCAGTACTTC
CDR3aa: CSVELNTQYF

j_gene: TRBJ2-3
d_gene: NA
v_gene: TRBV4-3
abundance: NA
CDR3nt: TGCGCCAGCAGCCAGGGTGCTGGGGGGCCAATGGATACGCAGTATTTT
CDR3aa: CASSQGAGGPMDTQYF

j_gene: TRBJ1-1
d_gene: TRBD1
v_gene: TRBV28
abundance: NA
CDR3nt: TGTGCCAGCAGAGATACCCCAGGGACAGGGGTGCGGACTGAAGCTTTCTTT
CDR3aa: CASRDTPGTGVRTEAFF

j_gene: TRBJ2-7
d_gene: NA
v_gene: TRBV7-2
abundance: NA
CDR3nt: TGTGCCAGCAGCTCCCGTCGGGGCCTCGAGCAGTACTTC
CDR3aa: CASSSRRGLEQYF

j_gene: TRBJ2-2
d_gene: NA
v_gene: TRBV2
abundance: few
CDR3nt: TGTGCCAGCAAGGACAGAACGAACACCGGGGAGCTGTTTTTT
CDR3aa: CASKDRTNTGELFF

j_gene: TRBJ2-7
d_gene: NA
v_gene: TRBV5-4
abundance: NA
CDR3nt: TGTGCCAGCCACAGGGGGGGGGTCTACGAGCAGTACTTC
CDR3aa: CASHRGGVYEQYF

j_gene: TRBJ2-3
d_gene: NA
v_gene: TRBV4-3
abundance: NA
CDR3nt: TGCGCCAGCAGCCAAGAGGTGAGGTTGGATACGCAGTATTTT
CDR3aa: CASSQEVRLDTQYF

j_gene: TRBJ2-7
d_gene: NA
v_gene: TRBV28
abundance: once
CDR3nt: TGTGCCAGCAGTTTTCAACCTGCCTACGAGCAGTACTTC
CDR3aa: CASSFQPAYEQYF

j_gene: TRBJ1-1
d_gene: NA
v_gene: TRBV5-1
abundance: NA
CDR3nt: TGCGCCAGCAGCTTGGCCTCCCAGTCTAGGGGGTACACTGAAGCTTTCTTT
CDR3aa: CASSLASQSRGYTEAFF

j_gene: TRBJ1-4
d_gene: TRBD1
v_gene: TRBV28
abundance: NA
CDR3nt: TGTGCCAGCAGTTGGGACAGGGCGTTAACTAATGAAAAACTGTTTTTT
CDR3aa: CASSWDRALTNEKLFF

j_gene: TRBJ2-7
d_gene: TRBD1
v_gene: TRBV5-6
abundance: NA
CDR3nt: TGTGCCAGCAGCGAGACAGGGTACTCACCCTACGAGCAGTACTTC
CDR3aa: CASSETGYSPYEQYF

j_gene: TRBJ2-7
d_gene: NA
v_gene: TRBV27
abundance: NA
CDR3nt: TGTGCCAGCAGCCCACGTCTGTCGGGGGAGCAGTACTTC
CDR3aa: CASSPRLSGEQYF

j_gene: TRBJ2-7
d_gene: TRBD2
v_gene: TRBV11-2
abundance: NA
CDR3nt: TGTGCCAGCAGCTTAGTCCGGGCGGGAGTAGGGGAGCAGTACTTC
CDR3aa: CASSLVRAGVGEQYF

j_gene: TRBJ2-1
d_gene: TRBD2
v_gene: TRBV7-2
abundance: NA
CDR3nt: TGTGCCAGCAGCCCGACTAGCGGGAGTGAGTTCTTC
CDR3aa: CASSPTSGSEFF

j_gene: TRBJ1-5
d_gene: NA
v_gene: TRBV7-8
abundance: NA
CDR3nt: TGTGCCAGCAGCTTTACAGGTAGCAATCAGCCCCAGCATTTT
CDR3aa: CASSFTGSNQPQHF

j_gene: TRBJ2-7
d_gene: TRBD2
v_gene: TRBV30
abundance: NA
CDR3nt: TGTGCCTGGAGTGCAGCTAGCGGGAGTTACGAGCAGTACTTC
CDR3aa: CAWSAASGSYEQYF

j_gene: TRBJ1-1
d_gene: TRBD1
v_gene: TRBV12-5
abundance: NA
CDR3nt: TGTGCTAGTGGTTTGGGGCCGCCGGGACAGGGCTTTACTGAAGCTTTCTTT
CDR3aa: CASGLGPPGQGFTEAFF

j_gene: TRBJ2-6
d_gene: NA
v_gene: TRBV11-1
abundance: NA
CDR3nt: TGTGCAAGCAGACAAACAGGGTCTGGGGCCAACGTCCTGACTTTC
CDR3aa: CASRQTGSGANVLTF

j_gene: TRBJ2-7
d_gene: TRBD2
v_gene: TRBV7-9
abundance: NA
CDR3nt: TGTGCCAGCAGCTCCGGGCCCACTAGCGGGAGCTCCTACGAGCAGTACTTC
CDR3aa: CASSSGPTSGSSYEQYF

j_gene: TRBJ1-4
d_gene: NA
v_gene: TRBV4-3
abundance: few
CDR3nt: TGCGCCAGCAGCCAAGATCGGGTTATTGGCGAAAAACTGTTTTTT
CDR3aa: CASSQDRVIGEKLFF

j_gene: TRBJ1-5
d_gene: NA
v_gene: TRBV23-1
abundance: NA
CDR3nt: TGCGCCAGCAGTCAATCAGGTTTTGGTTGGCCTAGTGATCAGCCCCAGCATTTT
CDR3aa: CASSQSGFGWPSDQPQHF

j_gene: TRBJ2-1
d_gene: NA
v_gene: TRBV18
abundance: NA
CDR3nt: TGTGCCAGCTCACCCGTAGTGGGGAATGAGCAGTTCTTC
CDR3aa: CASSPVVGNEQFF